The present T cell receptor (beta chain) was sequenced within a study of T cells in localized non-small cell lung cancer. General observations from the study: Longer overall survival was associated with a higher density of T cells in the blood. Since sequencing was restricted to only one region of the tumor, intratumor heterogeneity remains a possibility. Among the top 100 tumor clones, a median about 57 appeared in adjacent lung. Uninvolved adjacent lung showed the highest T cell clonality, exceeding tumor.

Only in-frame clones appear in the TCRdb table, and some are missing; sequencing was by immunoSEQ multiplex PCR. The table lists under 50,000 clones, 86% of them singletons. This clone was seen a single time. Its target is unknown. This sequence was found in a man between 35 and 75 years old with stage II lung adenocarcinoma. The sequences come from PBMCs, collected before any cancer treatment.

DNA of the CDR3: TGTGCCAGCTCACCGGACAGGGTTGAAAAACTGTTTTTT. Its translation is CASSPDRVEKLFF. The chain uses TRBV18 and TRBJ1-4, with 8 bases matching TRBD1. Germline CDR1 is KGHSH and CDR2 is LQKENI. V shed 3 bases and J 7 bases; nucleotides not matched to a gene: 1. The CDR3 contains 13 residues.